Listed below are T cell receptor beta chains from one sample, sequenced in a study of early T cells in non-severe SARS-CoV-2 infection. TCRdb re-analysed the 5' RACE reads in MiXCR, keeping a single row per CDR3 protein. The data hold 80,000 to 95,000 distinct CDR3 sequences, with around 15% observed a single time. The source material was whole blood. The receptors shown here come from an adult who was a healthcare worker with PCR-confirmed SARS-CoV-2 infection or an uninfected control (not recorded which). The CDR3 runs from the conserved cysteine through the conserved F or W. A D gene is named only where the DNA matches it firmly. For some rows the clone size is stated as once, few or many, or as a class when expanded; others skip it.

v_call,clone_size,d_call,j_call,cdr3_aa,cdr3_nt
TRBV6-2/TRBV6-3,many,.,TRBJ1-1,CASSPRQTPKSEAFF,TGTGCCAGCAGTCCACGACAGACACCTAAGTCTGAAGCTTTCTTT
TRBV6-6,few,.,TRBJ2-7,CAGSLGVSYEQYF,TGTGCCGGTTCGTTAGGGGTCTCCTACGAGCAGTACTTC
TRBV7-3,.,TRBD1,TRBJ1-2,CASSLGGQGTGYTF,TGTGCCAGCAGCTTAGGGGGACAGGGTACGGGCTACACCTTC
TRBV5-1,many,.,TRBJ2-2,CASSLVSGNTGELFF,TGCGCCAGCAGCTTGGTATCCGGAAACACCGGGGAGCTGTTTTTT
TRBV18,few,TRBD1,TRBJ1-6,CASSLTTGGWNSPLHF,TGTGCCAGCTCACTCACTACAGGGGGATGGAATTCACCCCTCCACTTT
TRBV7-2,.,.,TRBJ2-5,CASSLGSIEETQYF,TGTGCCAGCAGCCTTGGGAGCATTGAAGAGACCCAGTACTTC
TRBV19,few,TRBD1,TRBJ1-5,CASSIGGTGSNQPQHF,TGTGCCAGTAGTATTGGCGGGACAGGATCCAATCAGCCCCAGCATTTT
TRBV29-1,.,.,TRBJ2-3,CSVYAPVGDTQYF,TGCAGCGTTTATGCCCCAGTTGGTGATACGCAGTATTTT
TRBV10-3,few,.,TRBJ2-3,CATRTISTSTDTQYF,TGTGCCACACGGACAATTTCCACTAGCACAGATACGCAGTATTTT
TRBV27,.,.,TRBJ1-2,CASSLSFGTSPTF,TGTGCCAGCAGTTTATCGTTTGGGACCTCCCCCACCTTC
TRBV30,.,TRBD1,TRBJ2-3,CACSGQGNRHF,TGTGCCTGCTCGGGACAGGGGAATAGGCATTTT
TRBV27,many,TRBD1,TRBJ1-2,CASSLSGTGYGYTF,TGTGCCAGCAGTTTATCAGGGACAGGGTATGGCTACACCTTC
TRBV4-3,few,.,TRBJ2-1,CASSQSQGLREQFF,TGCGCCAGCAGCCAGTCCCAGGGATTGAGGGAGCAGTTCTTC
TRBV29-1,few,.,TRBJ1-2,CSLGAQEGYTF,TGCAGCCTGGGGGCTCAGGAGGGCTACACCTTC
TRBV13,.,.,TRBJ1-3,CASTGVENTIYF,TGTGCCAGCACTGGGGTTGAAAACACCATATATTTT
TRBV6-6,few,.,TRBJ2-3,CASTPHSGTGYTDTQYF,TGTGCCAGCACCCCCCATTCCGGGACGGGTTACACAGATACGCAGTATTTT
TRBV12-3/TRBV12-4,.,.,TRBJ2-1,CASSRSDNEQFF,TGTGCCAGCAGCCGTAGCGACAATGAGCAGTTCTTC
TRBV6-2/TRBV6-3,few,.,TRBJ2-2,CASAGQPNTGELFF,TGTGCCAGCGCGGGACAGCCGAACACCGGGGAGCTGTTTTTT
TRBV29-1,.,.,TRBJ2-1,CSVLYSYNEQFF,TGCAGCGTTCTCTACTCCTACAATGAGCAGTTCTTC
TRBV18,many,.,TRBJ2-7,CASSPTKMTGLREKQYF,TGTGCCAGCTCACCAACTAAGATGACGGGCCTGCGAGAGAAGCAGTACTTC
TRBV7-2,.,TRBD2,TRBJ2-1,CASSPNIAGGTNEQFF,TGTGCCAGCAGCCCTAACATAGCGGGGGGGACTAATGAGCAGTTCTTC
TRBV7-6,.,.,TRBJ2-7,CASSLLSGDYEQYF,TGTGCCAGCAGCTTATTGTCCGGGGACTACGAGCAGTACTTC
TRBV20-1,.,.,TRBJ1-4,CSGLFLREKLFF,TGCAGTGGGCTCTTCTTGAGGGAAAAACTGTTTTTT
TRBV20-1,.,.,TRBJ1-5,CSLGDQPQHF,TGCAGCTTGGGGGATCAGCCCCAGCATTTT
TRBV7-8,few,.,TRBJ2-4,CASSLHRGPSNIQYF,TGTGCCAGCAGCTTACACCGGGGGCCCTCAAACATTCAGTACTTC
TRBV11-3,.,.,TRBJ2-7,CASSPRGGGDEQYF,TGTGCCAGCAGCCCCAGAGGGGGCGGGGACGAGCAGTACTTC
TRBV29-1,few,TRBD1,TRBJ2-2,CSAKTGGTGELFF,TGCAGCGCGAAGACAGGGGGGACCGGGGAGCTGTTTTTT
TRBV5-4,many,.,TRBJ1-2,CASSLRSYGYTF,TGTGCCAGCAGCTTGAGGTCTTATGGCTACACCTTC